This T cell receptor (beta chain) derives from a study of blood T cell repertoires in COVID-19. The wider study: Italy, Spain and the United States were the sources of the convalescent and acute COVID-19 samples.

Per the original methods: Amplification with reference gene primers provided the estimates of nucleated cell counts. Only in-frame clones appear in the TCRdb table, and some are missing; sequencing was by immunoSEQ multiplex PCR. Clonal size and the V and J genes are those of that table, whereas D and trimming came from the DNA. The sample consists of fewer than 400,000 clones, roughly 90% of them appearing once. Recovery among Cohort 3 donors was established by two negative PCRs, clearance, or symptom resolution. Germline CDR1 SGHTA, CDR2 FQGNSA. Trimming cost V 1 base and J 5 bases, with 14 bases left between them. The CDR3 is 15 amino acids.

This sequence joins TRBV7-2 and TRBJ1-1, with D hard to call. The sequenced material came from PBMCs or T cells enriched from blood (not recorded which). This clonotype was sampled from a man aged 55 to 69 who had recovered from COVID-19. The CDR3 nucleotides are TGTGCCAGCAGCTTAGACGCCGGAACGGGGACTGAAGCTTTCTTT. This codes for CASSLDAGTGTEAFF.